This T cell receptor (beta chain) was profiled in a study of metastatic and nonmetastatic thyroid tumors. On the study more broadly: Where malignant and benign thyroid patients were concerned, repertoires were compared across blood and tumor or nodule tissue.

Findings and limits, study-wide: In both blood and tumor samples, TCR beta diversity was reported significantly higher for malignant than benign nodules.

V lost 8 bases, J lost 2 bases, and 4 bases stayed unmatched. The length of the CDR3 is 13 residues. The V gene's germline CDR1 is LNHDA and CDR2 SQIVND (reference sequence). Relative to its sample, this clone is medium-sized. Its antigen is undetermined. No patient had received any treatment before thyroid surgery. Source study methods: For papillary thyroid cancer, a distant-metastasis classifier was constructed from CDR3 differences observed across clinicopathological groups. TCRdb re-called clones via MiXCR from the PCR reads. The V and J calls were not made by the authors but by TCRdb's processing. The table shows about 13,000 clones, with around 23% occurring only once.

The rearrangement links TRBV19 to TRBJ2-5; 8 positions agree with TRBD2. The material sequenced was blood. The clonotype originates from a female donor with papillary thyroid cancer or a benign thyroid nodule (not recorded which). Some clones in this sample may be carry-over from other donors' samples. CDR3 loop: CASRPSGQETQYF. The DNA for the CDR3 is TGTGCCAGTCGGCCTAGCGGGCAAGAGACCCAGTACTTC.